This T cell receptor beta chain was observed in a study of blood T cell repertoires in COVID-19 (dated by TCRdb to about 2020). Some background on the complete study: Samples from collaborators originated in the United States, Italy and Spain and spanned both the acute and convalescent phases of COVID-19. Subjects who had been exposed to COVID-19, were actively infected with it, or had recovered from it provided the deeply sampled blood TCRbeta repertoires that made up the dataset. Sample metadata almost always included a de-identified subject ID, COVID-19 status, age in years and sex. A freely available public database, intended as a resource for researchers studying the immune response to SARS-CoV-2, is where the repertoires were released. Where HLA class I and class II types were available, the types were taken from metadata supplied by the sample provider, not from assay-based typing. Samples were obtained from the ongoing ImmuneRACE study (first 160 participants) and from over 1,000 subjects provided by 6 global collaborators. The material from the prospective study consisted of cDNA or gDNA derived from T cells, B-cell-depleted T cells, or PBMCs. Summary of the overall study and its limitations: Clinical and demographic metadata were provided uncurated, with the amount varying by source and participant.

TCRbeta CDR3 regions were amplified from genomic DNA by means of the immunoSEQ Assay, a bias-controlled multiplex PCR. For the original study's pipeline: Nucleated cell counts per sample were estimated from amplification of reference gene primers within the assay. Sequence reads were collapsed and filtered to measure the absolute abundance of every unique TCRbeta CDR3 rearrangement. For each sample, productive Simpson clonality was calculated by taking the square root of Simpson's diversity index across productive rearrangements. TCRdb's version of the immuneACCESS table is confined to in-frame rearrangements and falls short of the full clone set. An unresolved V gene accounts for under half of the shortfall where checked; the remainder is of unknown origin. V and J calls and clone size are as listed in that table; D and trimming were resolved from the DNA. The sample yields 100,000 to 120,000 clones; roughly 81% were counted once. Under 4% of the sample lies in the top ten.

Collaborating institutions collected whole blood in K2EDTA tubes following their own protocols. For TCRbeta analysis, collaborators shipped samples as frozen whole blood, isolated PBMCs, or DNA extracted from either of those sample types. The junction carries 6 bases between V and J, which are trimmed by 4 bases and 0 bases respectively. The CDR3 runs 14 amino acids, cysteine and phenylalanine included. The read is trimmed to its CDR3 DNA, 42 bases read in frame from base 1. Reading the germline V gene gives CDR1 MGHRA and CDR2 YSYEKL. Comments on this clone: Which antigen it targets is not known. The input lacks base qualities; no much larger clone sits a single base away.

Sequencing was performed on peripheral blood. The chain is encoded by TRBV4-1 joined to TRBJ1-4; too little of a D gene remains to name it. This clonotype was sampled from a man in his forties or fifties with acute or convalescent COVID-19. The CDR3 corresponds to CASSLGATNEKLFF. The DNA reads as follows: TGCGCCAGCAGCCTCGGGGCAACTAATGAAAAACTGTTTTTT.